Here is one T cell receptor (beta chain) with its context. The source of the sample is a study of cytomegalovirus exposure and HLA in healthy donors. Trimming stripped 1 base from V and 7 bases from J, with 13 bases between. The CDR3 runs 15 residues. From germline, CDR1 is SGHNT and CDR2 YENEEA. PCR amplification relied on 60 Vbeta primers (plus 13 Jbeta primers). The table came from immunoSEQ multiplex PCR; TCRdb's copy has only in-frame clones and leaves some out. This sample yields 150,000 to 200,000 clones, of which around 72% are seen a single time; around 7% belongs to the top ten. The gene calls are TRBV11-3 and TRBJ2-2, with D possibly matching TRBD2 (6 bases). The source material was PBMCs. The clonotype was recovered from a woman between 40 and 50 years old in good health and CMV-seropositive. The CDR3 DNA reads as TGTGCCAGCAGCTTAGCCGGGACTGGCCACGGGGAGCTGTTTTTT. Its protein is CASSLAGTGHGELFF.